These T cell receptor beta chains were read from a single sample in a study of cytomegalovirus exposure and HLA in healthy donors. Repertoires were generated with immunoSEQ multiplex PCR, while TCRdb's copy carries only in-frame clones and drops some. This table has under 150,000 clones, more than 60% appearing once. Sequencing used PBMCs. All receptors derive from a male donor in good health and CMV-seronegative. Each CDR3 is given with its conserved first and last residue. D genes are given only for firm matches. Clone size, where shown, is once, few, many, or a class for clones that have expanded.

J: TRBJ1-4; D: TRBD1; V: TRBV27; size: -; DNA: TGTGCCAGCAGTCAGTCACCCGGGACAGGAGGGGAAAAACTGTTTTTT; CDR3: CASSQSPGTGGEKLFF
J: TRBJ1-1; D: -; V: TRBV6-5; size: -; DNA: TGTGCCAGCAGCGGGGTACGGACTGAAGCTTTCTTT; CDR3: CASSGVRTEAFF
J: TRBJ1-2; D: -; V: TRBV30; size: -; DNA: TGTGCCTGGGTTTCGAACTATGGCTACACCTTC; CDR3: CAWVSNYGYTF
J: TRBJ1-1; D: TRBD1; V: TRBV27; size: -; DNA: TGTGCCAGCAGTTTAACCGGGACAGGGGGAAGGATTCGGGTCTTT; CDR3: CASSLTGTGGRIRVF
J: TRBJ2-7; D: -; V: TRBV21-1; size: -; DNA: TGTGCCAGCAGCAAAGCGAATGGAGGTTGGGCCTACGAGCAGTACTTC; CDR3: CASSKANGGWAYEQYF
J: TRBJ2-3; D: -; V: TRBV6-5; size: -; DNA: TGTGCCAGCAGCAGCAGGGGGGATAGCACAGATACGCAGTATTTT; CDR3: CASSSRGDSTDTQYF
J: TRBJ2-7; D: TRBD1; V: TRBV30; size: -; DNA: TGTGCCTGGGACAGGGGGCGCACCCACGAGCAGTACTTC; CDR3: CAWDRGRTHEQYF
J: TRBJ2-3; D: -; V: TRBV5-4; size: -; DNA: TGTGCCAGCAGCTTGGAAGCTGGGCGAACAGATACGCAGTATTTT; CDR3: CASSLEAGRTDTQYF
J: TRBJ2-3; D: TRBD2; V: TRBV19; size: -; DNA: TGTGCCAGCGGACTAGCGTGGGGGGGAGATACGCAGTATTTT; CDR3: CASGLAWGGDTQYF
J: TRBJ1-5; D: -; V: TRBV4-3; size: once; DNA: TGCGCCAGCAGGACCGTCGTTGTTGACAGGTCAAATAGCAATCAGCCCCAGCATTTT; CDR3: CASRTVVVDRSNSNQPQHF
J: TRBJ2-3; D: -; V: TRBV7-9; size: -; DNA: TGTGCCAGCAGCTTAGTCAGGGCTACAGATCCGCAGTATTTT; CDR3: CASSLVRATDPQYF
J: TRBJ2-1; D: -; V: TRBV5-5; size: -; DNA: TGTGCCAGCAGCTTCGCAGGGGCGACTGAGCAGTTCTTC; CDR3: CASSFAGATEQFF
J: TRBJ2-3; D: -; V: TRBV15; size: -; DNA: TGTGCCACCAGCAGGAGTGCACTCACAGATACGCAGTATTTT; CDR3: CATSRSALTDTQYF
J: TRBJ2-7; D: -; V: TRBV7-9; size: -; DNA: TGTGCCAGCAGCTTTAGTATTTACCCCTACGAGCAGTACTTC; CDR3: CASSFSIYPYEQYF
J: TRBJ2-1; D: -; V: TRBV9; size: -; DNA: TGTGCCAGCAGCCCCCTTTCGCGGGACAATGAGCAGTTCTTC; CDR3: CASSPLSRDNEQFF
J: TRBJ2-7; D: -; V: TRBV7-9; size: -; DNA: TGTGCCAGCAGCTTAGCGGGGGGAGTGGGGTCCTACGAGCAGTACTTC; CDR3: CASSLAGGVGSYEQYF
J: TRBJ2-5; D: -; V: TRBV11-2; size: -; DNA: TGTCCCAGCAGCTTATCACTAGCAGGCCAAGAGACCCAGTACTTC; CDR3: CPSSLSLAGQETQYF